These T cell receptor beta chains were read from a single sample in a study of shared clonotypes between healthy human individuals. TCRdb keeps only in-frame clones here, not all; method: immunoSEQ multiplex PCR. The table shows some 630,000 clones, with around 72% occurring only once. Sequencing was carried out using memory CD4+ T cells sorted from blood. The receptors derive from a woman in her twenties or thirties in good health. Each CDR3 is given without its conserved first and last residue. For some rows the clone size is stated as once, few or many, or as a class when expanded; others skip it.

>TRBV2|-|11
ASNRVENTEAF
>TRBV5-1|-|12
ASSLQQGVGELF
>TRBV19|-|10
ASRGQGEGYT
>TRBV5-1|few|13
ASSLAGLNTGELF
>TRBV7-6|few|14
ASSLESLGGGDTQY
>TRBV2|-|8
TSQLDTQY
>TRBV5-4|-|18
ASSSGTSGRMIGSYNEQF
>TRBV27|-|11
ASSLWGSYEQY
>TRBV2|few|15
ASRDNLGQFNGYEQY
>TRBV4-1|-|15
ASSQRNVDLRNTEAF
>TRBV7-7|-|11
ASSPHLNQPQH